This T cell receptor beta chain came from a study of T cell responses to AZD1222 COVID-19 vaccine. Sequencing used immunoSEQ multiplex PCR; TCRdb keeps in-frame clones, though not all of them. Of over 100,000 clones in the sample, roughly 88% were seen once. Whole-study findings and limits: None of the repertoires were sampled until the peak T cell response had passed. Reports say nearly half of spike-specific TCRs go after unmutated variant regions. Spike-spanning, vaccine-associated CD4 TCRs were dominant at 160-218 and 743-854.

Pooling of second doses given at about 4 or about 12 weeks was done. Germline CDR1 and CDR2: MNHEY and SVGAGI. V lost 4 bases and J lost 2, with 9 bases in between. This CDR3 comprises 15 residues. On this clone: Its antigen is as yet unknown.

The source is an adult who received the AZD1222 COVID-19 vaccine. The sequenced sample was peripheral blood, obtained 28 days after the second AZD1222 dose. The chain couples TRBV6-5 to TRBJ2-6; D is possibly TRBD2 (5 bases). The DNA of the CDR3 is TGTGCCAGCAGTTTCGGGGTGGCTGGGGCCAACGTCCTGACTTTC. It is translated as CASSFGVAGANVLTF.